These 13 T cell receptor beta chains originate from one sample sequenced in a study of Graves' ophthalmopathy and Graves' hyperthyroidism. RNA served as the template for amplifying TCR beta CDR3 regions. The first round was an RT-PCR with HTBI primers, and the second round was a multiplex PCR. MiXCR, run by TCRdb on the multiplex PCR reads, gives a single entry per CDR3 protein. The table shows around 400,000 distinct CDR3 sequences, with around 21% occurring only once. The material sequenced was peripheral blood. The source of these receptors is a young woman with stable Graves' hyperthyroidism.

This clonotype was observed at least ten times. V is TRBV2 and J is TRBJ2-5; a possible D gene is TRBD2 (6 bases). CDR1 and CDR2 (germline): SNHLY, FYNNEI. Deletions cut 2 bases from V and 5 bases from J, with 9 bases between. The CDR3 runs 13 residues. The CDR3 coding sequence is TGTGCCAGCAGTGAACCCCGGGAGGAGACCCAGTACTTC. Translated, it gives CASSEPREETQYF. Full variable domain (outside the CDR3, taken from reference TRBV2 and TRBJ2-5): EPEVTQTPSHQVTQMGQEVILRCVPISNHLYFYWYRQILGQKVEFLVSFYNNEISEKSEIFDDQFSVERPDGSNFTLKIRSTKLEDSAMYFCASSEPREETQYFGPGTRLLVL.

The chain employs TRBV20-1 and TRBJ2-7; 8 positions match TRBD2. Per the germline V gene, CDR1 is DFQATT and CDR2 is SNEGSKA (reference sequence). This CDR3 comprises 12 residues. CDR3 loop: CSQSAGGIEQYF. The CDR3, as DNA: TGCAGCCAATCGGCGGGAGGAATCGAGCAGTACTTC.

This clonotype was seen ten or more times. The CDR3 bases are TGTGCCAGCTCACCACTGACACCTAAAAACATTCAGTACTTC. Its protein product is CASSPLTPKNIQYF. J is TRBJ2-4 and V is TRBV18; unclear D gene. Germline loops: CDR1 KGHSH, CDR2 LQKENI. The CDR3 sequence is 14 residues long. The germline V and J ends were trimmed by 1 base and 4 bases, with 8 bases remaining between them. The full variable domain, completed using reference TRBV18 and TRBJ2-4, is NAGVMQNPRHLVRRRGQEARLRCSPMKGHSHVYWYRQLPEEGLKFMVYLQKENIIDESGMPKERFSAEFPKEGPSILRIQQVVRGDSAAYFCASSPLTPKNIQYFGAGTRLSVL.

This clonotype was recorded many times. The rearrangement uses TRBV6-1 and TRBJ2-2; TRBD1 matches 9 bases. This CDR3 has 14 amino acids. From germline, CDR1 is MNHNS and CDR2 SASEGT. J gave up 6 bases and V 6 bases, and 5 bases lay outside the gene matches. DNA for the CDR3: TGTGCCAGCAGGAACGACAGGGGGGCCGGGGAGCTGTTTTTT. This sequence encodes CASRNDRGAGELFF.

In this sample, this clonotype turned up many times. This sequence joins TRBV12-3 or TRBV12-4 and TRBJ1-6; 9 bases are a match to TRBD1. The length of the CDR3 is 14 residues. V lost 8 bases to trimming and J lost 6 bases; unmatched junction nucleotides: 5. In nucleotides, the CDR3 is TGTGCCAGCGGACTGACAGGGGGTAATTCACCCCTCCACTTT. Encoded protein: CASGLTGGNSPLHF.

This clonotype was picked up many times. This chain joins TRBV27 and TRBJ1-2; D is perhaps TRBD1 (5 bases). Trimming cost V 5 bases and J 2 bases, with 18 bases left between them. The CDR3 has 16 residues. The germline gives CDR1 MNHEY, CDR2 SMNVEV (reference sequence). The chain's CDR3 is CASSPGRGTANYGYTF. The CDR3 DNA is TGTGCCAGCAGTCCGGGCCGCGGGACCGCCAACTATGGCTACACCTTC.

This clonotype was counted at least ten times. V gene TRBV5-8 combines with J gene TRBJ1-1; D is uncertain. CDR1 is SGHTS, CDR2 YDEGEE, per germline. V lost 1 base and J lost 0, with 13 bases in between. The length of the CDR3 is 16 residues. The CDR3 DNA is TGTGCCAGCAGCTTGCGATCTGGCCGCATGAACACTGAAGCTTTCTTT. This encodes CASSLRSGRMNTEAFF.

This chain uses TRBV6-4 with TRBJ1-2, with 9 bases that match TRBD1. Germline V gene sequence: CDR1 MRHNA, CDR2 SNTAGT. Trimming cost V 6 bases and J 5 bases; bases outside gene matches: 13. The CDR3 is 16 residues long. The CDR3 is CASRRIDRGIRYGYTF. CDR3 nucleotides: TGTGCCAGCAGAAGAATCGACAGGGGGATTCGGTATGGCTACACCTTC.

This clonotype was counted only a few times. V is TRBV20-1 and J is TRBJ2-7; D uncertain. The CDR3 contains 14 residues. CDR1 and CDR2 (germline): DFQATT, SNEGSKA (reference sequence). Trimming left V 3 bases short and J 3 bases short, with 15 bases between. The CDR3 DNA reads TGCAGTGCTAGCGGTGGGGAATCGGGCTACGAGCAGTACTTC. This translates into CSASGGESGYEQYF.

This clonotype was observed many times. V usage is TRBV4-3 and J usage is TRBJ1-3; possible D gene TRBD1, 5 bases. Germline values: CDR1 LGHNA, CDR2 YSLEER. Trimming shortened V by 5 bases and J by 0 bases, and 8 bases separated the two germline ends. CDR3 length: 14 residues. The CDR3 sequence: CASSTGTSGNTIYF. CDR3 in DNA: TGCGCCAGCAGCACAGGTACCTCTGGAAACACCATATATTTT.

This clonotype was detected many times. V usage is TRBV6-4 and J usage is TRBJ1-2, with 7 bases that match TRBD1. Germline-derived CDR1 and CDR2 are MRHNA and SNTAGT. The junction had 13 bases not matched to a gene; V was cut back by 7 bases and J by 5 bases. The CDR3 covers 15 residues. CDR3 amino acids: CASTDEPGQMYGYTF. CDR3 bases: TGTGCCAGCACTGATGAACCGGGACAGATGTATGGCTACACCTTC.

This clonotype was seen ten or more times. The chain combines TRBV20-1 with TRBJ1-2; a possible D gene is TRBD1 (5 bases). Trimming took 1 base from V and 4 from J, leaving 10 bases between them. The length of the CDR3 is 13 residues. The germline V gene has CDR1 DFQATT and CDR2 SNEGSKA (reference sequence). CDR3 amino acids: CSARVDQGYGYTF. DNA of the CDR3: TGCAGTGCTAGAGTTGATCAGGGCTATGGCTACACCTTC.

This clonotype was seen repeatedly, ten times or more. The V gene is TRBV6-1, the J gene TRBJ1-1; a weak D match, TRBD1 (6 bases). CDR1 is MNHNS and CDR2 is SASEGT in the germline V gene. Trimming stripped 7 bases from V and 3 bases from J, with 21 bases between. CDR3 size: 16 residues. The CDR3 sequence: CASTPPLGGRDTEAFF. CDR3 coding DNA: TGTGCCAGCACCCCCCCGCTCGGGGGCAGGGACACTGAAGCTTTCTTT.